This T cell receptor (beta chain) was sequenced in a study of blood T cell repertoires in COVID-19. On the study more broadly: From the United States, Italy and Spain came samples of acute and convalescent COVID-19. PBMCs, B-cell-depleted T cells, or T cells were the source of the cDNA or gDNA that made up the material.

The V end was cut by 7 bases, the J end by 5 bases, with 18 bases between. The CDR3 has 13 residues. Germline assignment: CDR1 SQVTM and CDR2 ANQGSEA. Original analysis: Reference gene primer amplification in the assay estimated nucleated cell counts. The protocol was immunoSEQ multiplex PCR, while the TCRdb copy is restricted to in-frame clones and leaves out a portion. V, J and clone size reflect that table, while D and trimming were determined from the DNA. In the table there are approximately 220,000 clones, 80% to 85% of which are singletons. This clonotype originated in a man aged 35 to 55 with acute or convalescent COVID-19. The chain combines TRBV29-1 with TRBJ2-7, with D maybe TRBD2 (5 bases). What was sequenced was peripheral blood. The CDR3 region has the DNA TGCAGCGGAAGCCCGAGCGGATTTGACGAGCAGTACTTC. It yields the protein CSGSPSGFDEQYF.